This T cell receptor beta chain is drawn from a study of blood T cell repertoires in COVID-19. Points on this clone: Other DNA sequences of this sample code for an identical CDR3.

CDR1 SGHDT and CDR2 YYEEEE come from the germline V gene. Deletions cut 1 base from V and 8 bases from J, with 4 bases between. This CDR3 spans 11 amino acids. TCRdb's copy holds only in-frame clones and misses some; the assay was immunoSEQ multiplex PCR. The sample carries some 150,000 clones, approximately 81% recorded once. The sequence was obtained from a human donor with acute or convalescent COVID-19. The donor label of this sample is uncertain. Sequenced input: peripheral blood. This chain links TRBV5-6 with TRBJ2-1; no clear D gene. DNA of the CDR3: TGTGCCAGCAGCTTGCTCTATGAGCAGTTCTTC. Translation: CASSLLYEQFF.